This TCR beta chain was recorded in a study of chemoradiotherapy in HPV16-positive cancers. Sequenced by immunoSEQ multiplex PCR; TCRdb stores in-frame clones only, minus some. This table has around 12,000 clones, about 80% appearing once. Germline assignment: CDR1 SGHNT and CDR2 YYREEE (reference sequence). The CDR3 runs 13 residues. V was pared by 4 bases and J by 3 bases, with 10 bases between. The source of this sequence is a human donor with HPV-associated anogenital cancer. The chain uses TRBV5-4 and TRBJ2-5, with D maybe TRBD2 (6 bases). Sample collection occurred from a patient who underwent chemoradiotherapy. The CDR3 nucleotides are TGTGCCAGCAGCCCGGGGGAGGAAGAGACCCAGTACTTC. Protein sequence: CASSPGEEETQYF.